Listed below are T cell receptor beta chains from one sample, sequenced in a study of T cell changes during pregnancy in multiple sclerosis. Sequenced by immunoSEQ multiplex PCR; TCRdb stores in-frame clones only, minus some. The table shows about 40,000 clones, with around 90% occurring only once. The sample in question was CD8+ T cells from peripheral blood mononuclear cells, obtained before pregnancy. These receptors were collected from a female donor with multiple sclerosis, enrolled in a pregnancy study. Both conserved end residues are part of each CDR3. Fields, in order: D gene, clone size, J gene, V gene, CDR3 protein, CDR3 DNA. The D gene is left open where the match is weak. Where a row states a size, it is once, few, many or the class of an expanded clone; other rows omit it.

D: NA; size: NA; J: TRBJ2-1; V: TRBV28; CDR3: CASSLLDGGSYNEQFF; DNA: TGTGCCAGCAGTTTATTGGACGGGGGCTCCTACAATGAGCAGTTCTTC
D: NA; size: NA; J: TRBJ1-3; V: TRBV28; CDR3: CASSLGQFSGNTIYF; DNA: TGTGCCAGCAGTTTGGGACAATTCTCTGGAAACACCATATATTTT
D: TRBD2; size: NA; J: TRBJ2-5; V: TRBV28; CDR3: CASSFAFSSGGWVRETQYF; DNA: TGTGCCAGCAGTTTCGCCTTTTCATCGGGAGGGTGGGTTAGGGAGACCCAGTACTTC
D: NA; size: few; J: TRBJ2-1; V: TRBV21-1; CDR3: CASSPPSRRGNEQFF; DNA: TGTGCCAGCAGCCCTCCTTCCCGCCGAGGAAATGAGCAGTTCTTC
D: TRBD1; size: NA; J: TRBJ2-7; V: TRBV28; CDR3: CASSPGQFYEQYF; DNA: TGTGCCAGCAGTCCGGGACAGTTCTACGAGCAGTACTTC
D: NA; size: NA; J: TRBJ2-5; V: TRBV7-6; CDR3: CASSLALGDYQYF; DNA: TGTGCCAGCAGCTTGGCGTTGGGCGACTACCAGTACTTC
D: TRBD1; size: NA; J: TRBJ1-5; V: TRBV7-9; CDR3: CASSLGQGIEQPQHF; DNA: TGTGCCAGCAGCTTAGGACAGGGAATAGAGCAGCCCCAGCATTTT
D: TRBD1; size: NA; J: TRBJ2-5; V: TRBV5-1; CDR3: CASSLASTGGAGETQYF; DNA: TGCGCCAGCAGCTTGGCGAGTACAGGGGGCGCGGGGGAGACCCAGTACTTC
D: TRBD1; size: NA; J: TRBJ1-1; V: TRBV5-5; CDR3: CASSRGQGDLMNTEAFF; DNA: TGTGCCAGCAGCCGCGGACAGGGGGATTTGATGAACACTGAAGCTTTCTTT
D: NA; size: NA; J: TRBJ2-5; V: TRBV5-4; CDR3: CASSSGAEETQYF; DNA: TGTGCCAGCAGCAGCGGAGCGGAAGAGACCCAGTACTTC
D: TRBD1; size: NA; J: TRBJ2-7; V: TRBV27; CDR3: CASSLLGQGYEQYF; DNA: TGTGCCAGCAGTTTATTAGGACAGGGCTACGAGCAGTACTTC
D: TRBD1; size: NA; J: TRBJ1-5; V: TRBV19; CDR3: CASKKDRVSQQPQHF; DNA: TGTGCCAGTAAGAAGGACAGGGTGTCGCAGCAGCCCCAGCATTTT
D: NA; size: NA; J: TRBJ1-6; V: TRBV7-9; CDR3: CASSPGEAGRNSPLHF; DNA: TGTGCCAGCAGCCCGGGAGAGGCAGGGAGAAATTCACCCCTCCACTTT
D: TRBD1; size: NA; J: TRBJ2-7; V: TRBV13; CDR3: CASSSGTAAYEQYF; DNA: TGTGCCAGCAGCTCCGGGACAGCCGCCTACGAGCAGTACTTC
D: TRBD1; size: NA; J: TRBJ2-7; V: TRBV28; CDR3: CASGQGLSYEQYF; DNA: TGTGCCTCCGGACAGGGGCTCTCCTACGAGCAGTACTTC
D: NA; size: NA; J: TRBJ1-1; V: TRBV5-1; CDR3: CASSLDSVMNTEAFF; DNA: TGCGCCAGCAGCTTGGATTCGGTGATGAACACTGAAGCTTTCTTT
D: TRBD2; size: NA; J: TRBJ2-1; V: TRBV11-2; CDR3: CASSQTSGMEEQFF; DNA: TGTGCCAGCAGCCAGACTAGCGGGATGGAAGAGCAGTTCTTC
D: TRBD1; size: NA; J: TRBJ1-5; V: TRBV27; CDR3: CASSAFGTGSQPQHF; DNA: TGTGCCAGCAGTGCATTTGGGACAGGGAGTCAGCCCCAGCATTTT
D: TRBD1; size: NA; J: TRBJ1-1; V: TRBV10-3; CDR3: CAISEQGRPEAFF; DNA: TGTGCCATCAGTGAACAGGGGAGGCCTGAAGCTTTCTTT
D: TRBD2; size: once; J: TRBJ2-1; V: TRBV4-1; CDR3: CASSQAGLAGTEQFF; DNA: TGCGCCAGCAGCCAAGCGGGACTAGCAGGCACTGAGCAGTTCTTC
D: NA; size: NA; J: TRBJ2-3; V: TRBV18; CDR3: CASSPPNGYPSTDTQYF; DNA: TGTGCCAGCTCACCACCCAACGGGTACCCTAGCACAGATACGCAGTATTTT
D: NA; size: NA; J: TRBJ2-3; V: TRBV11-2; CDR3: CATLLSGTDTQYF; DNA: TGTGCCACTCTCTTGAGCGGGACAGATACGCAGTATTTT
D: NA; size: once; J: TRBJ1-1; V: TRBV5-1; CDR3: CASMSNTEAFF; DNA: TGCGCCAGCATGAGTAACACTGAAGCTTTCTTT
D: NA; size: NA; J: TRBJ2-7; V: TRBV7-9; CDR3: CASSSLEYEQYF; DNA: TGTGCCAGCAGCTCCCTTGAGTACGAGCAGTACTTC
D: TRBD2; size: many; J: TRBJ2-1; V: TRBV30; CDR3: CAWKPSGSYNEQFF; DNA: TGTGCCTGGAAGCCTAGCGGGTCCTACAATGAGCAGTTCTTC
D: NA; size: NA; J: TRBJ2-2; V: TRBV13; CDR3: CASSLERLTGELFF; DNA: TGTGCCAGCAGCTTAGAGCGGCTGACCGGGGAGCTGTTTTTT
D: TRBD1; size: once; J: TRBJ2-1; V: TRBV9; CDR3: CASSVRDRPISNEQFF; DNA: TGTGCCAGCAGCGTCCGGGACAGGCCTATATCCAATGAGCAGTTCTTC
D: TRBD1; size: NA; J: TRBJ1-2; V: TRBV27; CDR3: CASSINRGNYGYTF; DNA: TGTGCCAGCAGTATCAACAGGGGGAACTATGGCTACACCTTC
D: NA; size: NA; J: TRBJ2-2; V: TRBV12-2; CDR3: CASRFSVPTGELFF; DNA: TGTGCAAGTCGCTTCTCTGTCCCCACCGGGGAGCTGTTTTTT
D: TRBD2; size: NA; J: TRBJ2-1; V: TRBV5-4; CDR3: CASSGGLGLANEQFF; DNA: TGTGCCAGCAGCGGAGGACTAGGTCTGGCCAATGAGCAGTTCTTC
D: TRBD1; size: few; J: TRBJ1-1; V: TRBV4-2; CDR3: CASSHLGQGDTEAFF; DNA: TGTGCCAGCAGCCACCTGGGACAGGGGGACACTGAAGCTTTCTTT
D: TRBD2; size: NA; J: TRBJ2-7; V: TRBV7-6; CDR3: CASSQRLAGPGYEQYF; DNA: TGTGCCAGCAGCCAAAGACTAGCGGGTCCCGGCTACGAGCAGTACTTC